These 11 T cell receptor beta chains originate from one sample sequenced in a study of cytomegalovirus exposure and HLA in healthy donors. The PCR employed 60 Vbeta primers together with 13 Jbeta primers. Clones were sequenced by immunoSEQ multiplex PCR, and TCRdb holds only the in-frame ones, with some missing. Found here are 150,000 to 170,000 clones, around 79% of them singletons; the top ten hold roughly 7.7%. The sample consisted of PBMCs. Receptor source: a man aged 25-40 years in good health and CMV-seropositive.

V and J are TRBV7-8 and TRBJ2-7; possible D gene TRBD2, 6 bases. Per the germline V gene, CDR1 is SGHVS and CDR2 is FQNEAQ. Trimming stripped 4 bases from V and 4 bases from J, with 11 bases between. This CDR3 spans 13 amino acids. CDR3 coding DNA: TGTGCCAGCAGCTCAGGACTAAATTACGAGCAGTACTTC. Its protein product is CASSSGLNYEQYF.

The rearrangement joins TRBV5-1 to TRBJ2-1; D may be TRBD2 (6 bases). The ends were cut back, 3 bases at V and 6 bases at J, with 19 bases in the middle. Germline V lookup: CDR1 SGHRS, CDR2 YFSETQ. The CDR3 extends over 16 amino acids. The CDR3 DNA reads as TGCGCCAGCAGCTGGACCGGGACGGACGGGGGCAATGAGCAGTTCTTC. Translating gives CASSWTGTDGGNEQFF.

The chain is built from TRBV30 and TRBJ2-3; TRBD2 is a possible D gene (6 bases). CDR1 and CDR2 (germline): GTSNPN, SVGIG (reference sequence). V was cut by 4 bases and J by 4 bases, with 12 bases left in between. The CDR3 runs to 13 residues. The CDR3 is CAWTNRGSDTQYF. The CDR3 nucleotides read TGTGCCTGGACTAACCGGGGGTCAGATACGCAGTATTTT.

The V gene is TRBV7-2, the J gene TRBJ1-2; 8 bases line up with TRBD1. The CDR3 length is 15 residues. CDR1 SGHTA and CDR2 FQGNSA come from the germline V gene. The V segment lost 0 bases and the J segment 4 bases; nucleotides outside the gene matches: 4. The CDR3 DNA follows: TGTGCCAGCAGCTTAGCTTTGGACAGGGCCTATGGCTACACCTTC. The encoded protein is CASSLALDRAYGYTF.

V gene TRBV30 combines with J gene TRBJ2-3; 8 bases are shared with TRBD1. Germline trimming cut 3 bases from V and 4 bases from J; bases unmatched to any gene: 9. Per the germline V gene, CDR1 is GTSNPN and CDR2 is SVGIG (reference sequence). The CDR3 loop spans 15 amino acids. The CDR3 is CAWRGDRGRSDTQYF. CDR3 nucleotides: TGTGCCTGGAGGGGCGACAGGGGCAGGTCAGATACGCAGTATTTT.

This chain links TRBV19 with TRBJ2-7; 13 bases match TRBD2. This CDR3 region has 16 residues. The V and J ends lost 4 bases and 5 bases, in that order; junction bases with no gene match: 8. Per germline, CDR1 LNHDA and CDR2 SQIVND (reference sequence). CDR3 loop: CASSRTGTSGINEQYF. CDR3 sequence (DNA): TGTGCCAGTAGTAGAACCGGGACTAGCGGGATCAACGAGCAGTACTTC.

The CDR3 protein is CASSLMPAPGGTQYF. DNA for the CDR3: TGTGCCAGCAGTTTAATGCCAGCCCCGGGGGGGACGCAGTATTTT. This sequence joins TRBV28 and TRBJ2-3, with 8 bases matching TRBD2. This CDR3 comprises 15 residues. V lost 2 bases to trimming and J lost 9 bases; unmatched junction nucleotides: 10. Germline V gives CDR1 MDHEN, CDR2 SYDVKM.

This clone has just one count. The V gene is TRBV19, the J gene TRBJ1-4; 7 bases line up with TRBD1. Germline V CDR1 and CDR2: LNHDA, SQIVND (reference sequence). With V trimmed by 6 bases and J by 10 bases, 20 bases remained unmatched. The CDR3 has 17 amino acids. The CDR3 sequence: CASSDRDGGGLKGKLFF. CDR3 nucleotide sequence: TGTGCCAGTAGCGACAGGGACGGGGGCGGCCTTAAGGGAAAACTGTTTTTT.

The chain uses TRBV27 and TRBJ1-5, with TRBD1 matching over 7 bases. CDR1 and CDR2 from the germline V gene are MNHEY and SMNVEV (reference sequence). This CDR3 region has 15 residues. Losses at the gene ends were 7 bases for V and 0 bases for J; bases not matched to a gene: 6. The CDR3 bases are TGTGCCAGCATAGACAGGGCTGATAGCAATCAGCCCCAGCATTTT. Its translation: CASIDRADSNQPQHF.

This chain links TRBV2 with TRBJ1-6, with D perhaps matching TRBD1 (5 bases). The CDR3 is 15 amino acids. The V end was cut by 9 bases, the J end by 4 bases, with 16 bases between. Germline V gene sequence: CDR1 SNHLY, CDR2 FYNNEI. The CDR3 region has the DNA TGTGCCAGTAACCCTCAGGGATTTTATAATTCACCCCTCCACTTT. Protein: CASNPQGFYNSPLHF.

The V call is TRBV7-3, the J call TRBJ2-3; tentatively, D is TRBD1 (5 bases). Germline V gene sequence: CDR1 SGHTA, CDR2 FQGTGA. The CDR3 is 12 residues long. The V gene lost 4 bases and the J gene lost 8 bases, with 10 bases spanning the gap. The CDR3 nucleotides are TGTGCCAGCAGCTCCTATCAGGGTACGCAGTATTTT. Translated, it gives CASSSYQGTQYF.